The text below deals with one T cell receptor (beta chain). The target antigen is unknown. The data derive from a study of T cell responses to AZD1222 COVID-19 vaccine. The data were produced by immunoSEQ multiplex PCR, yet TCRdb's version contains in-frame clones alone and is incomplete. The sample lists around 160,000 clones; about 93% were seen once. V was cut by 1 base and J by 1 base, with 14 bases left in between. Germline V gene sequence: CDR1 LNHDA, CDR2 SQIVND (reference sequence). This CDR3 is 17 amino acids long. Overall study findings and caveats: Researchers took repertoire samples only after the peak T cell response had come.

Specimen: peripheral blood, collected on day 0 of AZD1222 vaccination. The receptor was derived from an adult in good health. This chain links TRBV19 with TRBJ1-5; D unresolved. The chain's CDR3 is CASSIGPRHTSNQPQHF. Here the CDR3 DNA reads TGTGCCAGTAGTATAGGTCCGAGACACACGAGCAATCAGCCCCAGCATTTT.